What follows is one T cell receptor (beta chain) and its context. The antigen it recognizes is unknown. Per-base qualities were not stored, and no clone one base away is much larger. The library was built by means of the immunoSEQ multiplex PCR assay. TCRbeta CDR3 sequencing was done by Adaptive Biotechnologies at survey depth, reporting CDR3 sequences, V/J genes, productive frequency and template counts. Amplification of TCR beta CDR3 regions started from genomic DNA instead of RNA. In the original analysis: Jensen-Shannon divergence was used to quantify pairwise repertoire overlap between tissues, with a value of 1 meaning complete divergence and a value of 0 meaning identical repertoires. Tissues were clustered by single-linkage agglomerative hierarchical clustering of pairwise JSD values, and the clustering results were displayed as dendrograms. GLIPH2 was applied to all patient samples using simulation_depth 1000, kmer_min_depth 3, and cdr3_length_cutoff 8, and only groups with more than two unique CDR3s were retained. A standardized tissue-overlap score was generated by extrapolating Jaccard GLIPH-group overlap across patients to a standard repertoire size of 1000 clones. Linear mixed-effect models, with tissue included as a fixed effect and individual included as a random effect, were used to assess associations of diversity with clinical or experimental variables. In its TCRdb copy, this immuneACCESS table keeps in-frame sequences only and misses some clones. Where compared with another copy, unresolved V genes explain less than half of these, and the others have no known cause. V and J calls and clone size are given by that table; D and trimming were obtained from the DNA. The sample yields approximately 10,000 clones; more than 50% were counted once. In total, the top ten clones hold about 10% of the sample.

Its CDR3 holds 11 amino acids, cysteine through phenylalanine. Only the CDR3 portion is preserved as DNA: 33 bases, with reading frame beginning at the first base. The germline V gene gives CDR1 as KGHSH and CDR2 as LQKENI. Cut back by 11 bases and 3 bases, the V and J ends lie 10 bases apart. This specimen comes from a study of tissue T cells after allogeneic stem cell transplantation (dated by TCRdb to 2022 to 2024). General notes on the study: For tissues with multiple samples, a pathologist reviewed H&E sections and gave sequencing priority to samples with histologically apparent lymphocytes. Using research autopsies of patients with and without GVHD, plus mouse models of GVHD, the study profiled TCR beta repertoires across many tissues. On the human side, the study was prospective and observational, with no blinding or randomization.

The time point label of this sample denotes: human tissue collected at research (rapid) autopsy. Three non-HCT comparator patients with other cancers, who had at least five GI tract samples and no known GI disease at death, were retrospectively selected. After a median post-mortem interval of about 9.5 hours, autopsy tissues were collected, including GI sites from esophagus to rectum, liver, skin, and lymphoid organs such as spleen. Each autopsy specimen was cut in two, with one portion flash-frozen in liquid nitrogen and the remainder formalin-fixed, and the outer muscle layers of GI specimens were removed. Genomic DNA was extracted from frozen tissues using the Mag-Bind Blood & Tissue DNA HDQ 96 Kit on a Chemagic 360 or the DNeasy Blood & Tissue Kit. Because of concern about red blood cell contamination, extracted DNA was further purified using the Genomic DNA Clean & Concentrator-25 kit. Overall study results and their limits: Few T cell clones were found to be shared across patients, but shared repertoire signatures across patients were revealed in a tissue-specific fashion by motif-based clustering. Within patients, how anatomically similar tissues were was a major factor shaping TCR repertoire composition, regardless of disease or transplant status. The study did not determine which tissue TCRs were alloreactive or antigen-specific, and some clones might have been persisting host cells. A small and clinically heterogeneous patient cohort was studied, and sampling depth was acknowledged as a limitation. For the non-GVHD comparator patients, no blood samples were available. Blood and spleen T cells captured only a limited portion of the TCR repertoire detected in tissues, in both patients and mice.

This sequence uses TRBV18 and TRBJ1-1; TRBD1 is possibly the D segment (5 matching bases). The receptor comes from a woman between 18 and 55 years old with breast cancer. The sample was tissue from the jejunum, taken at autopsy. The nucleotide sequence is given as TGTGCCGGGGCGGGTGACACTGAAGCTTTCTTT. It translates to CAGAGDTEAFF.